This is a list of T cell receptor beta chains from one sample in a study of blood T cell repertoires in COVID-19. Clones were sequenced by immunoSEQ multiplex PCR, and TCRdb holds only the in-frame ones, with some missing. The table lists around 84,000 clones, approximately 78% of them singletons. The sequencing input was peripheral blood. The receptors originated from a man aged 55 to 70 with COVID-19, enrolled during active disease. Each CDR3 is given with its conserved first and last residue. The size entry is marked missing in some rows and otherwise reads once, few, many or a size class.

CDR3aa,abundance,j_gene,v_gene
CASSSREGSPLHF,many,TRBJ1-6,TRBV9
CASRDSLYYGYTF,-,TRBJ1-2,TRBV2
CASSQQETQYF,once,TRBJ2-5,TRBV19
CASSTLWDGTPVRSYNEQFF,-,TRBJ2-1,TRBV21-1
CASSEPRAGNTIYF,few,TRBJ1-3,TRBV2
CASSRRRSAETGDTQYF,once,TRBJ2-3,TRBV11-3
CASSSSGSYSSYNEQFF,-,TRBJ2-1,TRBV11-2
CASSLLVEKLFF,once,TRBJ1-4,TRBV12-3/TRBV12-4
CASSRNYEQYF,-,TRBJ2-7,TRBV12-3/TRBV12-4
CASSLDRGENTIYF,-,TRBJ1-3,TRBV7-9
CASSSKQGWTEAFF,-,TRBJ1-1,TRBV27
CASSQGPSAPSTGELFF,-,TRBJ2-2,TRBV4-1
CASSGMGAGTDTQYF,few,TRBJ2-3,TRBV7-3
CASRPTGGANGYTF,-,TRBJ1-2,TRBV6-2/TRBV6-3
CASTQSDRGRSYGYTF,-,TRBJ1-2,TRBV7-9
CASLAGGPRETQYF,once,TRBJ2-5,TRBV6-5
CASSLARTSGEIGDEQFF,-,TRBJ2-1,TRBV5-1
CASSLSRGGSLYF,-,TRBJ2-5,TRBV12-3/TRBV12-4
CASSMTAPYEQYF,-,TRBJ2-7,TRBV12-3/TRBV12-4
CASRPQGAEGYTF,-,TRBJ1-2,TRBV9
CASSLTSGEQFF,-,TRBJ2-1,TRBV7-3
CASSDSVAGYTF,-,TRBJ1-2,TRBV6-4
CSGTHRSYNEQFF,-,TRBJ2-1,TRBV29-1
CASSFRLAGSNTGELFF,-,TRBJ2-2,TRBV27
CASSILAGGPYNEQFF,-,TRBJ2-1,TRBV19
CASSMAGLAHGYTF,few,TRBJ1-2,TRBV19
CSASLDRSLNSPLHF,-,TRBJ1-6,TRBV20-1
CATSRDVSSYEQYF,-,TRBJ2-7,TRBV15
CASSLDPGLTNEQYF,-,TRBJ2-7,TRBV7-2
CASSELRPSYNSPLHF,-,TRBJ1-6,TRBV25-1
CASSRDLGLSYEQYF,once,TRBJ2-7,TRBV4-2
CASSVLGQGNNYGYTF,-,TRBJ1-2,TRBV9
CASSSGDTKKYEQYF,-,TRBJ2-7,TRBV18
CASRGTGAYEQYF,-,TRBJ2-7,TRBV12-3/TRBV12-4
CASSWGGGGRALPGYF,-,TRBJ2-3,TRBV5-5
CASSEGGRLADTQYF,-,TRBJ2-3,TRBV2
CASNPGAVRDTQYF,-,TRBJ2-3,TRBV19
CASSPYRGSTGELFF,-,TRBJ2-2,TRBV19
CASSLDRGKYQETQYF,-,TRBJ2-5,TRBV7-3
CASSPGQGNTGELFF,-,TRBJ2-2,TRBV7-9
CASSDLTRGIYGYTF,-,TRBJ1-2,TRBV6-1
CASSLVGTSGRAGNEQFF,-,TRBJ2-1,TRBV7-3
CASSTGFTDTQYF,-,TRBJ2-3,TRBV2
CASSEGHSYYGYTF,-,TRBJ1-2,TRBV5-1
CATTGRQNTIYF,few,TRBJ1-3,TRBV24-1
CASRKGQAAGSGQYF,-,TRBJ2-7,TRBV11-1
CASSFGASNTGELFF,-,TRBJ2-2,TRBV7-3
CASSLFSGGNQPQHF,-,TRBJ1-5,TRBV7-6
CASSLRGTVNQPQHF,-,TRBJ1-5,TRBV19
CAIRAGASTDTQYF,-,TRBJ2-3,TRBV10-3
CASSSRTSGRITGELFF,-,TRBJ2-2,TRBV13
CASSPRGKNSGYTF,-,TRBJ1-2,TRBV27
CSASGQGVKAVAFF,few,TRBJ1-1,TRBV20-1
CASSLGAGGELFF,-,TRBJ2-2,TRBV6-2/TRBV6-3